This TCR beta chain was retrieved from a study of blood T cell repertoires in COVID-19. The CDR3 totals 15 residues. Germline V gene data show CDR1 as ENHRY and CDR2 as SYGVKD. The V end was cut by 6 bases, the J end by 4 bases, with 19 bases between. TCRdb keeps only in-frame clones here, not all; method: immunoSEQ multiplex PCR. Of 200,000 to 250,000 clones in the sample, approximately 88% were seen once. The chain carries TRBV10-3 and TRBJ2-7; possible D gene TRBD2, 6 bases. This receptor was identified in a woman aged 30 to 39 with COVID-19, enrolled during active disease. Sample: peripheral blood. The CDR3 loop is CAISAGLASGYEQYF. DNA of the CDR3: TGTGCCATCAGCGCGGGACTTGCTAGTGGTTACGAGCAGTACTTC.